This T cell receptor (beta chain) was recorded in a study of early T cells in non-severe SARS-CoV-2 infection. In the study overall: From unsorted whole blood, bulk RNA was sequenced, and the chains remained unpaired.

Study findings and constraints: Missing private and CD4 specificities, VDJdb matching favored anti-spike CD8 responses.

Details on this clonotype: What it binds is unknown.

Each cDNA molecule carried a unique molecular identifier. A single record per CDR3 protein comes from TCRdb applying MiXCR to the 5' RACE reads. Of roughly 90,000 distinct CDR3 sequences in the sample, 12% to 15% were seen once. The germline CDR1 and CDR2 sequences are SGHRS and YFSETQ. V lost 4 bases and J lost 6; bases outside the gene matches: 9. This CDR3 has 14 residues. The clonotype originates from an adult who was a healthcare worker with PCR-confirmed SARS-CoV-2 infection or an uninfected control (not recorded which). V gene TRBV5-1 combines with J gene TRBJ1-2; TRBD1 agrees at 7 bases. The specimen sequenced was whole blood. The CDR3 DNA sequence: TGCGCCAGCAGCCCGGAAGGGGGCATAAATGGCTACACCTTC. Its protein product is CASSPEGGINGYTF.